The sequence of this T cell receptor (beta chain) was determined in a study of T-cell memory formation after mild COVID-19. Overall study: There were largely donor-specific TCR clusters.

This clonotype was seen only a few times. Antigen: not known. Study-level results: Clones which contracted sat mainly in CM and EM if CD4+, and in EMRA if CD8+. Clones that shrank (day 15 to 85) were balanced CD4/CD8, whereas later expanders leaned CD4+. Clonal second-wave expansions that peaked on day 37 had unconfirmed SARS-CoV-2 specificity.

TCRdb independently ran MiXCR on the 5' RACE reads; one entry per CDR3 protein. The sample consists of about 390,000 distinct CDR3 sequences, roughly 15% of them appearing once. Sequenced: PBMCs or a T cell subset sorted from them (not recorded which). The receptor was isolated from a man between 18 and 29 years old who had mild COVID-19 (a few samples of this study predate the infection). Cell type and time point are not known.

The CDR3 protein is CASSLFGTQGSYNSPLHF. CDR3 DNA: TGTGCCAGCAGCTTATTCGGGACCCAAGGCTCCTATAATTCACCCCTCCACTTT. The V gene is TRBV7-2, the J gene TRBJ1-6; a weak D match, TRBD1 (5 bases). CDR1 and CDR2 from the germline V gene are SGHTA and FQGNSA. Trimming took 2 bases from V and 0 from J, leaving 14 bases between them. The CDR3 extends over 18 amino acids.